The 29 T cell receptor beta chains reported below all come from one sample, sequenced in a study of shared clonotypes between healthy human individuals. CD45RO-negative, CCR7-positively selected cells formed the naive CD8 fraction, excluding terminally differentiated effector memory CD45RA+ cells. Only in-frame clones appear in the TCRdb table, and some are missing; sequencing was by immunoSEQ multiplex PCR. The sample records hundreds of thousands of clones, approximately 96% being singletons. The sample comprised naive CD8+ T cells sorted from blood. Source of these receptors: a woman between 25 and 40 years old in good health.

In its sample, this clone was seen once. The chain couples TRBV7-9 to TRBJ1-2; perhaps TRBD1 as D (6 bases). Looked up from germline, CDR1 is SEHNR and CDR2 is FQNEAQ (reference sequence). The V end was cut by 9 bases, the J end by 7 bases, with 15 bases between. This CDR3 spans 12 amino acids. Here the CDR3 DNA reads TGTGCCAGTACAGGGACGACGGGTGGCTACACCTTC. Protein product: CASTGTTGGYTF.

This rearrangement joins TRBV7-7 to TRBJ2-7; no reliable D call. The V end lost 1 base, the J end lost 0 bases, and 7 bases lay between the germline ends. The CDR3 contains 14 residues. Germline-derived CDR1 and CDR2 are SSHAT and FNYEAQ (reference sequence). The CDR3 sequence is CASSLVPGSYEQYF. CDR3 DNA sequence: TGTGCCAGCAGCTTAGTACCCGGCTCCTACGAGCAGTACTTC.

CDR3 nucleotides: TGTGCCAGCAGCGTAGATCTCGACTACGAGCAGTACTTC. The encoded protein is CASSVDLDYEQYF. The gene calls are TRBV9 and TRBJ2-7; unclear D gene. The V gene's germline CDR1 is SGDLS and CDR2 YYNGEE. V was cut by 0 bases and J by 3 bases, with 7 bases left in between. This CDR3 region has 13 residues.

This chain joins TRBV6-1 and TRBJ1-1; D is ambiguous. The germline V gene has CDR1 MNHNS and CDR2 SASEGT. The CDR3 totals 15 residues. The V and J ends lost 0 bases and 0 bases respectively, with 8 bases between them. The CDR3 protein is CASSEAWAMNTEAFF. The CDR3 coding sequence is TGTGCCAGCAGTGAAGCGTGGGCCATGAACACTGAAGCTTTCTTT.

This chain uses TRBV6-5 with TRBJ2-7, with D hard to call. Germline V gene lookup returns CDR1 MNHEY and CDR2 SVGAGI. V was cut by 5 bases and J by 0 bases, with 11 bases left in between. The CDR3 has 14 amino acids. CDR3 loop: CASSPFRDSYEQYF. In DNA form, the CDR3 reads TGTGCCAGCAGTCCTTTCCGAGACTCCTACGAGCAGTACTTC.

This rearrangement joins TRBV9 to TRBJ2-7, with 7 bases that match TRBD2. This CDR3 comprises 14 residues. V shed 2 bases, J shed 3 bases, and the junction held 5 bases outside the gene matches. Germline lookup yields CDR1 SGDLS and CDR2 YYNGEE. As DNA, the CDR3 is TGTGCCAGCAGCGTGGCGGGAGCTTTCTACGAGCAGTACTTC. It encodes CASSVAGAFYEQYF.

V usage is TRBV5-4 and J usage is TRBJ2-7, with D possibly being TRBD2 (5 bases). There are 14 residues in the CDR3. Trimming took off 1 base at V and 3 bases at J, with 11 bases between the two ends. Germline loops: CDR1 SGHNT, CDR2 YYREEE (reference sequence). CDR3 DNA: TGTGCCAGCAGCTTGTATTACGGGAACTACGAGCAGTACTTC. Residues: CASSLYYGNYEQYF.

The CDR3 here is CASSQGLEQYF. The CDR3 bases are TGCGCCAGCAGCCAGGGCCTCGAGCAGTACTTC. The chain joins TRBV4-1 to TRBJ2-7; D unresolved. This CDR3 spans 11 amino acids. In germline, CDR1 is MGHRA, CDR2 YSYEKL. With 3 bases removed from V and 6 bases from J, the gap between germline ends came to 6 bases.

The chain uses TRBV28 and TRBJ1-2; 9 bases match TRBD1. V lost 3 bases to trimming and J lost 5 bases; unmatched junction nucleotides: 4. Germline CDR1 MDHEN, CDR2 SYDVKM. This CDR3 comprises 14 residues. The CDR3 protein is CASSFAGTGYGYTF. CDR3 nucleotides: TGTGCCAGCAGTTTTGCCGGGACAGGGTATGGCTACACCTTC.

The genes are TRBV4-1 and TRBJ2-3; 12 positions agree with TRBD2. Germline V gene data show CDR1 as MGHRA and CDR2 as YSYEKL. The V segment lost 1 base and the J segment 5 bases; nucleotides outside the gene matches: 4. There are 16 residues in the CDR3. Here the CDR3 DNA reads TGCGCCAGCAGCCAAGCCGCGACTAGCGGGAGAGATACGCAGTATTTT. Protein product: CASSQAATSGRDTQYF.

J is TRBJ1-2 and V is TRBV19; no clear D gene. The CDR3 is made up of 14 amino acids. The V and J ends lost 3 bases and 0 bases respectively, with 8 bases between them. Germline lookup yields CDR1 LNHDA and CDR2 SQIVND (reference sequence). The CDR3 here is CASSITEANYGYTF. CDR3 nucleotides: TGTGCCAGTAGTATTACAGAAGCTAACTATGGCTACACCTTC.

This clone was seen just once. The chain employs TRBV27 and TRBJ2-1; TRBD2 aligns across 9 bases. The CDR3 has 14 amino acids. J was trimmed by 7 bases and V by 4 bases; bases with no gene match: 5. Germline V gene lookup returns CDR1 MNHEY and CDR2 SMNVEV (reference sequence). CDR3 in amino acids: CASSSGTSLNEQFF. DNA of the CDR3: TGTGCCAGCAGTTCCGGGACTAGCCTTAATGAGCAGTTCTTC.

This clone was counted a single time. The rearrangement joins TRBV27 to TRBJ2-1, with D tentatively TRBD2 (6 bases). Trimming stripped 4 bases from V and 3 bases from J, with 13 bases between. The CDR3 sequence is 15 residues long. Germline CDR1 is MNHEY and CDR2 is SMNVEV (reference sequence). CDR3 in amino acids: CASSWAGSSYNEQFF. The CDR3 coding sequence is TGTGCCAGCAGTTGGGCGGGATCTAGCTACAATGAGCAGTTCTTC.

The chain has TRBV5-4 and TRBJ2-7; 9 bases are a match to TRBD2. V trimming: 0 bases; J trimming: 4 bases; junction bases outside the gene matches: 5. Germline V gene lookup returns CDR1 SGHNT and CDR2 YYREEE (reference sequence). The CDR3 is made up of 15 amino acids. The DNA of the CDR3 is TGTGCCAGCAGCTTGGAAGCGGGAGGAGTGTACGAGCAGTACTTC. Amino acid sequence: CASSLEAGGVYEQYF.

The chain uses TRBV28 and TRBJ2-5, with TRBD1 identical over 8 bases. The J call may be faulty, since TRBJ2-7 better matches the DNA end. CDR1 is MDHEN, CDR2 SYDVKM, per germline. The CDR3 contains 14 residues. The CDR3 spells CASSPGTGSYEQYF. CDR3 bases: TGTGCCAGCAGTCCCGGGACAGGCTCCTACGAGCAGTACTTC.

A word on this clone: No conserved phenylalanine or tryptophan ends this CDR3, so it is likely a read error. No DNA is shown, since the ends of the CDR3 on it are uncertain; the CDR3 is the one TCRdb lists. The chain links TRBV7-2 to TRBJ2-3; whether TRBD2, the table's D call, matches the DNA was not checked. From germline, CDR1 is SGHTA and CDR2 FQGNSA. From its first to its last residue, the CDR3 has 11 amino acids. This CDR3 is CASSLPRDCVH.

The chain carries TRBV11-2 and TRBJ2-2; D remains unclear. With 2 bases removed from V and 6 bases from J, the gap between germline ends came to 7 bases. This CDR3 has 13 residues. Germline CDR1 reads SGHAT; CDR2 reads FQNNGV. The CDR3 coding sequence is TGTGCCAGCAGCTTAAAACGGGCCGGGGAGCTGTTTTTT. Translation gives CASSLKRAGELFF.

V gene TRBV5-1 combines with J gene TRBJ2-7; no clear D gene. V gave up 5 bases and J gave up 1 base, with 10 bases separating them. The CDR3 contains 13 residues. Germline values: CDR1 SGHRS, CDR2 YFSETQ. The CDR3 DNA reads as TGCGCCAGCAGAAGCGACGGATCCTACGAGCAGTACTTC. This translates into CASRSDGSYEQYF.

The chain recombines TRBV7-8 with TRBJ1-2, with unresolved D. The V end lost 8 bases, the J end lost 4 bases, and 20 bases lay between the germline ends. Looked up from germline, CDR1 is SGHVS and CDR2 is FQNEAQ. This CDR3 comprises 15 residues. The CDR3 protein is CASGHPYGFSYGYTF. For the CDR3, the DNA is TGTGCCAGCGGTCATCCATATGGGTTCTCCTATGGCTACACCTTC. The entire variable domain, with the rest obtained from reference TRBV7-8 and TRBJ1-2, is as follows: GAGVSQSPRYKVAKRGQDVALRCDPISGHVSLFWYQQALGQGPEFLTYFQNEAQLDKSGLPSDRFFAERPEGSVSTLKIQRTQQEDSAVYLCASGHPYGFSYGYTFGSGTRLTVV.

This clone was seen once. The J gene is TRBJ2-2, the V gene TRBV19, with no clear D. Trimming removed 5 bases at V and 6 bases at J, with 22 bases between. Germline assignment: CDR1 LNHDA and CDR2 SQIVND (reference sequence). The CDR3 totals 17 residues. The CDR3, as DNA: TGTGCCAGTAGTCTCGCACGTTCTACGGGTCAAGCCGGGGAGCTGTTTTTT. Encoded protein: CASSLARSTGQAGELFF.

The chain joins TRBV28 to TRBJ1-2, with TRBD1 matching 7 bases. Germline values: CDR1 MDHEN, CDR2 SYDVKM. Trimming at V came to 3 bases and at J to 8 bases, leaving 12 bases not matched to a gene. The CDR3 spans 15 residues. The CDR3 protein is CASSFSRQGIEGYTF. The CDR3 bases are TGTGCCAGCAGTTTTTCAAGACAGGGTATAGAGGGCTACACCTTC.

This clone was observed a single time. The chain recombines TRBV28 with TRBJ2-3; D is undetermined. From germline, CDR1 is MDHEN and CDR2 SYDVKM. V lost 1 base to trimming and J lost 1 base, with 9 bases between them. The CDR3 extends over 15 amino acids. Here the CDR3 DNA reads TGTGCCAGCAGTTTATCCGAGTCTGGCACAGATACGCAGTATTTT. It encodes CASSLSESGTDTQYF.

This clone was counted a single time. The chain has TRBV2 and TRBJ1-1; TRBD1 aligns across 8 bases. Germline lookup yields CDR1 SNHLY and CDR2 FYNNEI. V lost 7 bases to trimming and J lost 2 bases; unmatched junction nucleotides: 9. The CDR3 is 15 amino acids. DNA of the CDR3: TGTGCCAGCATTGGGACAGGTGGGCCCAACACTGAAGCTTTCTTT. Amino acids: CASIGTGGPNTEAFF.

The rearrangement uses TRBV2 and TRBJ1-3; D gene uncertain. Germline assignment: CDR1 SNHLY and CDR2 FYNNEI. Trimming shortened V by 3 bases and J by 0 bases, and 12 bases separated the two germline ends. The CDR3 extends over 16 amino acids. In DNA form, the CDR3 reads TGTGCCAGCAGTGACTGGGAGCGGACCTCTGGAAACACCATATATTTT. This gives the protein CASSDWERTSGNTIYF. Using reference TRBV2 and TRBJ1-3 for the parts outside the CDR3, the full variable domain is EPEVTQTPSHQVTQMGQEVILRCVPISNHLYFYWYRQILGQKVEFLVSFYNNEISEKSEIFDDQFSVERPDGSNFTLKIRSTKLEDSAMYFCASSDWERTSGNTIYFGEGSWLTVV.

The rearrangement links TRBV30 to TRBJ2-1; D is possibly TRBD1 (6 bases). Trimming pared 6 bases from V and 2 bases from J, leaving 11 bases between. The CDR3 length is 13 residues. Germline V gives CDR1 GTSNPN, CDR2 SVGIG (reference sequence). In DNA form, the CDR3 reads TGTGCCTGTCCACGGGACACCTACAATGAGCAGTTCTTC. It encodes CACPRDTYNEQFF.

V is TRBV28 and J is TRBJ2-1; 9 nucleotides match TRBD2. The junction had 14 bases not matched to a gene; V was cut back by 4 bases and J by 7 bases. The CDR3 has 17 amino acids. From germline, CDR1 is MDHEN and CDR2 SYDVKM. The CDR3 DNA sequence: TGTGCCAGCAGTTCCCTTAGGCGGGAGGGCCCTTGGAATGAGCAGTTCTTC. Translation: CASSSLRREGPWNEQFF.

The DNA for the CDR3 is TGTGCCAGCAGCGCCGGACAGGGCCTATCCTACGAGCAGTACTTC. Translated, it gives CASSAGQGLSYEQYF. The chain carries TRBV5-4 and TRBJ2-7, with 8 bases that match TRBD1. Trimming cost V 4 bases and J 1 base; bases outside gene matches: 7. CDR3 size: 15 residues. In germline, CDR1 is SGHNT, CDR2 YYREEE (reference sequence).

The V gene is TRBV5-3, the J gene TRBJ1-2; no firm D call. TRBV5-3 is placed among ORFs of uncertain function. The CDR3 spans 12 residues. The germline V and J ends were trimmed by 7 bases and 6 bases, with 13 bases remaining between them. CDR3 in DNA: TGTGCCAGACCCCAAAGGAGCGATGGCTACACCTTC. Translating gives CARPQRSDGYTF.

The chain is built from TRBV30 and TRBJ2-2, with D unresolved. CDR3 size: 13 residues. The V and J ends lost 2 bases and 3 bases respectively, with 7 bases between them. The germline V gene encodes CDR1 GTSNPN and CDR2 SVGIG (reference sequence). CDR3 bases: TGTGCCTGGAGTCCCGTAGACACCGGGGAGCTGTTTTTT. Protein: CAWSPVDTGELFF.